The 17 T cell receptor beta chains listed next were all sequenced from one sample in a study of molecular identifiers for immune sequencing clone quantification. One entry per CDR3 protein, called by TCRdb with MiXCR from the PCR reads. The sample lists 550,000 to 750,000 distinct CDR3 sequences; about 20% were seen once. Specimen: naive CD8+ T cells from blood, with Jurkat cell RNA spiked in. Subset: FACS-sorted CD8+CD4-CCR7+CD45RA+ naive T cells. These receptors were taken from a human donor in good health. Some libraries in this study had Jurkat cell RNA spiked in.

Concerning this clonotype itself: A much larger clone sits a single nucleotide away, making a read error possible. The chain uses TRBV28 and TRBJ2-7; D call uncertain. This CDR3 spans 14 amino acids. The germline CDR1 and CDR2 sequences are MDHEN and SYDVKM. The CDR3 reads CTSSFIGRSYEQYF. The CDR3 DNA reads as TGTACCAGCAGTTTTATTGGTCGCTCCTACGAGCAGTACTTC. The full variable domain, rest sourced from reference TRBV28 and TRBJ2-7, is DVKVTQSSRYLVKRTGEKVFLECVQDMDHENMFWYRQDPGLGLRLIYFSYDVKMKEKGDIPEGYSVSREKKERFSLILESASTNQTSMYLCTSSFIGRSYEQYFGPGTRLTVT.

There are many counts of this clonotype. The chain carries TRBV7-8 and TRBJ2-1; tentatively, D is TRBD1 (5 bases). This CDR3 is 13 amino acids long. The V gene's germline CDR1 is SGHVS and CDR2 FQNEAQ. Trimming pared 2 bases from V and 5 bases from J, leaving 7 bases between. CDR3 region: CASSLRGNNEQFF. For the CDR3, the DNA is TGTGCCAGCAGCTTAAGGGGTAACAATGAGCAGTTCTTC.

This clonotype appeared many times. CDR3 sequence: CASSLGQGLMDTEAFF. The CDR3 DNA reads TGTGCCAGCAGCTTAGGTCAGGGGCTAATGGACACTGAAGCTTTCTTT. The rearrangement joins TRBV7-2 to TRBJ1-1, with D maybe TRBD1 (6 bases). This CDR3 contains 16 residues. Germline V gene sequence: CDR1 SGHTA, CDR2 FQGNSA. The germline V and J ends were trimmed by 1 base and 3 bases, with 15 bases remaining between them.

This chain connects TRBV30 to TRBJ1-3, with TRBD1 matching 9 bases. From germline, CDR1 is GTSNPN and CDR2 SVGIG (reference sequence). Trimming cost V 7 bases and J 0 bases; bases outside gene matches: 7. CDR3 length equals 15 residues. The CDR3 loop is CASDTGQGSGNTIYF. The CDR3 DNA follows: TGTGCCTCGGATACGGGACAGGGCTCTGGAAACACCATATATTTT.

This clonotype was picked up many times. The V and J genes are TRBV7-9 and TRBJ1-4; D uncertain. Germline CDR1 reads SEHNR; CDR2 reads FQNEAQ (reference sequence). The ends were cut back, 2 bases at V and 1 base at J, with 8 bases in the middle. CDR3 length equals 15 residues. The CDR3 nucleotides are TGTGCCAGCAGCTTATCGGGAGGAACTAATGAAAAACTGTTTTTT. Translating it yields CASSLSGGTNEKLFF.

Concerning this clonotype: A much larger clonotype is one base distant, so this may be a read error. The V gene is TRBV7-9, the J gene TRBJ2-2; possibly TRBD2 for D (5 bases). The CDR3 contains 13 residues. Germline CDR1 and CDR2: SEHNR and FQNEAQ (reference sequence). As DNA, the CDR3 is TGTGCCAGCAGCAGAACTAGTTCCGGGAAGCTGTTTTTT. Its protein product is CASSRTSSGKLFF.

This clonotype was seen ten or more times. This chain uses TRBV27 with TRBJ2-4; no reliable D call. The CDR3 covers 15 residues. V lost 5 bases and J lost 0, with 11 bases in between. Germline CDR1 is MNHEY and CDR2 is SMNVEV (reference sequence). In DNA, the CDR3 is TGTGCCAGCAGTCCCGAGGTACTAGCCAAAAACATTCAGTACTTC. Translated: CASSPEVLAKNIQYF.

This clonotype came up many times. The chain carries TRBV5-1 and TRBJ1-1; D remains ambiguous. This CDR3 comprises 14 residues. Trimming left V 0 bases short and J 6 bases short, with 12 bases between. Germline V CDR1 and CDR2: SGHRS, YFSETQ. The CDR3 nucleotides read TGCGCCAGCAGCTTGGGGTTTGCAGAATCTGAAGCTTTCTTT. Amino acid sequence: CASSLGFAESEAFF.

Details on this clonotype: This may arise from a read error, as a much more abundant clone is one base away. V usage is TRBV30 and J usage is TRBJ2-2; D is possibly TRBD1 (6 bases). The CDR3 sequence is 15 residues long. The germline V and J ends were trimmed by 0 bases and 7 bases, with 15 bases remaining between them. Germline V gives CDR1 GTSNPN, CDR2 SVGIG (reference sequence). CDR3 protein: CAWSVLLGAVGELFF. CDR3 sequence (DNA): TGTGCCTGGAGTGTTCTATTGGGGGCGGTCGGGGAGCTGTTTTTT.

This sequence joins TRBV6-1 and TRBJ2-5, with D possibly TRBD2 on 5 matching bases. Germline assignment: CDR1 MNHNS and CDR2 SASEGT. V was shortened by 7 bases and J by 3 bases, with 21 bases between the two germline ends. There are 16 residues in the CDR3. CDR3 sequence: CASNPWGDTRKETQYF. CDR3 sequence (DNA): TGTGCCAGCAACCCCTGGGGAGACACAAGAAAAGAGACCCAGTACTTC.

As regards this clonotype: At one end the junction does not follow the germline gene, possibly because of a read error. V gene TRBV27 combines with J gene TRBJ2-1; D not resolved. CDR3 length: 13 amino acids. Germline V gives CDR1 MNHEY, CDR2 SMNVEV (reference sequence). The CDR3 coding sequence is TGTGCCTGCAGTTTATCGATCTACAATGAGCAGTTCTTC. Its protein product is CACSLSIYNEQFF.

Turning to this clonotype: A single base separates this from a much larger clone, so it may be a read error. The chain joins TRBV6-5 to TRBJ1-1; TRBD1 might be the D (6 bases). Germline V gene lookup returns CDR1 MNHEY and CDR2 SVGAGI. This CDR3 has 14 amino acids. The CDR3 region is CASSPLGWDTEASF. The CDR3 coding sequence is TGTGCCAGCAGCCCCCTGGGGTGGGACACTGAAGCTTCCTTT.

In its sample, this clonotype was seen many times. This chain joins TRBV19 and TRBJ2-7; 8 bases match TRBD2. The V segment lost 5 bases and the J segment 2 bases; nucleotides outside the gene matches: 8. Germline loops: CDR1 LNHDA, CDR2 SQIVND (reference sequence). CDR3 length: 15 amino acids. Here the CDR3 reads CASSLGLGTTYEQYF. CDR3 DNA sequence: TGTGCCAGTAGTTTGGGACTAGGGACGACCTACGAGCAGTACTTC. Based on the CDR3 plus reference TRBV19 and TRBJ2-7, the full variable domain is DGGITQSPKYLFRKEGQNVTLSCEQNLNHDAMYWYRQDPGQGLRLIYYSQIVNDFQKGDIAEGYSVSREKKESFPLTVTSAQKNPTAFYLCASSLGLGTTYEQYFGPGTRLTVT.

The sample holds many counts of this clonotype. The chain couples TRBV6-5 to TRBJ2-3; a weak D match, TRBD2 (6 bases). The CDR3 is 16 amino acids. CDR1 is MNHEY, CDR2 SVGAGI, per germline. Trimming took 4 bases from V and 2 from J, leaving 16 bases between them. The CDR3 region is CASSWNSGLNTDTQYF. The CDR3, as DNA: TGTGCCAGCAGTTGGAATTCGGGACTCAACACAGATACGCAGTATTTT.

This clonotype occurred many times. This chain uses TRBV2 with TRBJ1-5; TRBD1 matches 9 bases. This CDR3 has 15 residues. With V trimmed by 9 bases and J by 12 bases, 18 bases remained unmatched. In germline, CDR1 is SNHLY, CDR2 FYNNEI. The CDR3 region has the DNA TGTGCCAGAACGGGGGACAGGGAGCTCTGTGGTAGCCAGCATTTT. It yields the protein CARTGDRELCGSQHF.

Notes on this clonotype: The junction and the germline gene differ at one end; a read error may be behind it. The J gene is TRBJ2-7, the V gene TRBV9; 11 nucleotides match TRBD1. CDR1 and CDR2 from the germline V gene are SGDLS and YYNGEE. The CDR3 covers 16 residues. CDR3 nucleotides: TGTGCCAGCAGCGTCTCCCGGACAGGGGGCTCCCACGAGCAGTACTTC. Its protein is CASSVSRTGGSHEQYF.

The chain links TRBV19 to TRBJ1-2; 9 bases are a match to TRBD1. The CDR3 is 17 residues long. V trimming: 5 bases; J trimming: 0 bases; junction bases outside the gene matches: 10. Germline V gives CDR1 LNHDA, CDR2 SQIVND (reference sequence). CDR3 sequence (DNA): TGTGCCAGTAGTCCGGACAGGGGTTTAACACCTAACTATGGCTACACCTTC. This translates into CASSPDRGLTPNYGYTF.